Listed below are T cell receptor beta chains from one sample, sequenced in a study of cytomegalovirus exposure and HLA in healthy donors. Using immunoSEQ multiplex PCR, the repertoire was profiled, and TCRdb retains in-frame clones only, with some absent. In the table there are under 250,000 clones, 65% to 90% of which are singletons. The sequenced material came from PBMCs. These receptors originate from a woman aged 45 to 65 in good health and CMV-seronegative. The CDR3 runs from the conserved cysteine through the conserved F or W. A D gene is named only where the DNA matches it firmly. Clone size is given for some rows only: seen once, a few or many times, or a class if the clone is expanded.

d_gene: TRBD2
v_gene: TRBV6-6
abundance: .
j_gene: TRBJ2-3
CDR3nt: TGTGCCAGCAGTTACGACGGGAGGGTTGGAGATACGCAGTATTTT
CDR3aa: CASSYDGRVGDTQYF

d_gene: .
v_gene: TRBV11-2
abundance: .
j_gene: TRBJ1-1
CDR3nt: TGTGCCAGCAGCTTATGGGTGGGGGGGTCGAACACTGAAGCTTTCTTT
CDR3aa: CASSLWVGGSNTEAFF

d_gene: TRBD1
v_gene: TRBV6-5
abundance: .
j_gene: TRBJ2-7
CDR3nt: TGTGCCAGCAGTTACGCCGGGACAGGCTACGAGCAGTACTTC
CDR3aa: CASSYAGTGYEQYF

d_gene: TRBD1
v_gene: TRBV30
abundance: few
j_gene: TRBJ1-3
CDR3nt: TGTGCCTCCAGGGGGCAGGGAAACACCATATATTTT
CDR3aa: CASRGQGNTIYF

d_gene: .
v_gene: TRBV9
abundance: once
j_gene: TRBJ1-2
CDR3nt: TGTGCCAGCAGCGTAGGGAGGTATGGCTACACCTTC
CDR3aa: CASSVGRYGYTF

d_gene: .
v_gene: TRBV4-1
abundance: .
j_gene: TRBJ2-3
CDR3nt: TGCGCCAGCAGCCCGGGGAGGACCACTAGCACAGATACGCAGTATTTT
CDR3aa: CASSPGRTTSTDTQYF

d_gene: TRBD1
v_gene: TRBV18
abundance: .
j_gene: TRBJ1-1
CDR3nt: TGTGCCAGCTCACAGCAGGGGGCGCAGACTGAAGCTTTCTTT
CDR3aa: CASSQQGAQTEAFF

d_gene: .
v_gene: TRBV2
abundance: .
j_gene: TRBJ2-6
CDR3nt: TGTGCCAGCAACGCCTGGTCCGGTGGGGCCAACGTCCTGACTTTC
CDR3aa: CASNAWSGGANVLTF

d_gene: .
v_gene: TRBV25-1
abundance: .
j_gene: TRBJ1-2
CDR3nt: TGTGCCTCCAAGGAAGGGGTTGGCTACACCTTC
CDR3aa: CASKEGVGYTF

d_gene: TRBD2
v_gene: TRBV27
abundance: .
j_gene: TRBJ2-1
CDR3nt: TGTGCCAGCAGTTTTAGACTAGCGGGGGACAATGAGCAGTTCTTC
CDR3aa: CASSFRLAGDNEQFF

d_gene: .
v_gene: TRBV7-3
abundance: .
j_gene: TRBJ1-1
CDR3nt: TGTGCCAGCAGCTTAGGCCGAAACACTGAAGCTTTCTTT
CDR3aa: CASSLGRNTEAFF

d_gene: .
v_gene: TRBV7-2
abundance: .
j_gene: TRBJ2-1
CDR3nt: TGTGCCAGCAGCTTCCAACTCAATCAGGGTGAGCAGTTCTTC
CDR3aa: CASSFQLNQGEQFF

d_gene: TRBD1
v_gene: TRBV28
abundance: .
j_gene: TRBJ1-2
CDR3nt: TGTGCCAGCAGTTCCGGACAGGAGGGGAGCTACACCTTC
CDR3aa: CASSSGQEGSYTF

d_gene: .
v_gene: TRBV14
abundance: once
j_gene: TRBJ1-3
CDR3nt: TGTGCCAGCAGCCAAGCCAGGCCCCGAACTGGAAACACCATATATTTT
CDR3aa: CASSQARPRTGNTIYF

d_gene: .
v_gene: TRBV10-2
abundance: .
j_gene: TRBJ2-7
CDR3nt: TGCGCCAGTACCCCCGGCCGGGGATTCGAGCAGTACTTC
CDR3aa: CASTPGRGFEQYF

d_gene: TRBD1
v_gene: TRBV4-3
abundance: .
j_gene: TRBJ2-1
CDR3nt: TGCGCCAGCAGCCAAGATCTCAGACAGGGGGCGAGGAATGAGCAGTTCTTC
CDR3aa: CASSQDLRQGARNEQFF

d_gene: .
v_gene: TRBV30
abundance: .
j_gene: TRBJ2-1
CDR3nt: TGTGCCTGGAGTCCTGGCAGCGGAGCCTACAATGAGCAGTTCTTC
CDR3aa: CAWSPGSGAYNEQFF

d_gene: TRBD1
v_gene: TRBV7-8
abundance: .
j_gene: TRBJ2-4
CDR3nt: TGTGCCAGCAGCTTCCTAGTGGGACAGGGAAACATTCAGTACTTC
CDR3aa: CASSFLVGQGNIQYF

d_gene: TRBD2
v_gene: TRBV6-1
abundance: .
j_gene: TRBJ2-7
CDR3nt: TGTGCCAGCAGTGAGGGGGCTAGCGGGGCCTACGAGCAGTACTTC
CDR3aa: CASSEGASGAYEQYF

d_gene: TRBD2
v_gene: TRBV7-8
abundance: .
j_gene: TRBJ2-1
CDR3nt: TGTGCCAGCAGCCCCCTCGTGGGTGGGACCGGGACTAGCAGCAATGAGCAGTTCTTC
CDR3aa: CASSPLVGGTGTSSNEQFF

d_gene: .
v_gene: TRBV28
abundance: once
j_gene: TRBJ2-2
CDR3nt: TGTGCCAGCAGCCAATCCTCCGGGAGACTAACGAACACCGGGGAGCTGTTTTTT
CDR3aa: CASSQSSGRLTNTGELFF

d_gene: .
v_gene: TRBV27
abundance: .
j_gene: TRBJ2-1
CDR3nt: TGTGCCAGCAGTCTTTATTCGAGCTCCTACAATGAGCAGTTCTTC
CDR3aa: CASSLYSSSYNEQFF

d_gene: .
v_gene: TRBV6-5
abundance: once
j_gene: TRBJ2-3
CDR3nt: TGTGCCAGCAGTTACTCGTTTACCTCTTCGGCGCAGTATTTT
CDR3aa: CASSYSFTSSAQYF

d_gene: TRBD1
v_gene: TRBV5-1
abundance: few
j_gene: TRBJ1-1
CDR3nt: TGCGCCAGCAGCCTGACAGGGGGGACTGAAGCTTTCTTT
CDR3aa: CASSLTGGTEAFF

d_gene: TRBD1
v_gene: TRBV19
abundance: once
j_gene: TRBJ1-5
CDR3nt: TGTGCCAGTAGTATAGGGGCGACAGGGGATAGCAATCAGCCCCAGCATTTT
CDR3aa: CASSIGATGDSNQPQHF

d_gene: TRBD2
v_gene: TRBV28
abundance: .
j_gene: TRBJ2-3
CDR3nt: TGTGCCAGCAGTTTACTTGCTAGCGGGAGCCCCGTAGATACGCAGTATTTT
CDR3aa: CASSLLASGSPVDTQYF

d_gene: .
v_gene: TRBV11-2
abundance: .
j_gene: TRBJ1-1
CDR3nt: TGTGCCAGCAGCTTAGAGGGAGGGCATGAAGCTTTCTTT
CDR3aa: CASSLEGGHEAFF

d_gene: .
v_gene: TRBV7-2
abundance: .
j_gene: TRBJ1-1
CDR3nt: TGTGCCAGCAGCTGGCTTCAACGTGAAGCTTTCTTT
CDR3aa: CASSWLQREAFF

d_gene: TRBD1
v_gene: TRBV28
abundance: .
j_gene: TRBJ2-7
CDR3nt: TGTGCCAGCAGCCGACAGGGTGCCTACGAGCAGTACTTC
CDR3aa: CASSRQGAYEQYF

d_gene: TRBD2
v_gene: TRBV13
abundance: .
j_gene: TRBJ2-7
CDR3nt: TGTGCCAGCAGCCCACCGGGGGTAGCGGGAAACCTTTACGAGCAGTACTTC
CDR3aa: CASSPPGVAGNLYEQYF

d_gene: TRBD2
v_gene: TRBV28
abundance: .
j_gene: TRBJ2-7
CDR3nt: TGTGCCAGCACCACCTTTGCGGGAGTAAGGAACGAGCAGTACTTC
CDR3aa: CASTTFAGVRNEQYF

d_gene: TRBD1
v_gene: TRBV28
abundance: once
j_gene: TRBJ1-2
CDR3nt: TGTGCCAGTAAGGGTTCCGACAGGGGAGAAGTATTTGGGTATGGCTACACCTTC
CDR3aa: CASKGSDRGEVFGYGYTF

d_gene: TRBD1
v_gene: TRBV28
abundance: .
j_gene: TRBJ1-2
CDR3nt: TGTGCCAGCAGTTTCCGACAGGGCTATGGCTACACCTTC
CDR3aa: CASSFRQGYGYTF

d_gene: TRBD2
v_gene: TRBV5-1
abundance: .
j_gene: TRBJ2-1
CDR3nt: TGCGCCAGCAGCATAGGACACCTCCCGACCGGGACTAGCGGGATCTACAATGAGCAGTTCTTC
CDR3aa: CASSIGHLPTGTSGIYNEQFF

d_gene: .
v_gene: TRBV7-9
abundance: .
j_gene: TRBJ1-1
CDR3nt: TGTGCCAGCACCCGGCGGGGGACTGAAGCTTTCTTT
CDR3aa: CASTRRGTEAFF

d_gene: TRBD2
v_gene: TRBV27
abundance: .
j_gene: TRBJ2-3
CDR3nt: TGTGCCAGTGGGTCCGTGGGAGGGTACACAGATACGCAGTATTTT
CDR3aa: CASGSVGGYTDTQYF

d_gene: .
v_gene: TRBV29-1
abundance: .
j_gene: TRBJ1-1
CDR3nt: TGCAGCGTTGAAGTTTTTGCAGAAAACACTGAAGCTTTCTTT
CDR3aa: CSVEVFAENTEAFF

d_gene: TRBD2
v_gene: TRBV27
abundance: .
j_gene: TRBJ2-3
CDR3nt: TGTGCCAGCAGAGAAAGGACTAGCGCCGTAAATACGCAGTATTTT
CDR3aa: CASRERTSAVNTQYF

d_gene: .
v_gene: TRBV5-6
abundance: .
j_gene: TRBJ2-7
CDR3nt: TGTGCCAGCAGCTACACAGGGTATGGCTCCTACGAGCAGTACTTC
CDR3aa: CASSYTGYGSYEQYF

d_gene: .
v_gene: TRBV30
abundance: few
j_gene: TRBJ1-5
CDR3nt: TGTGCCTGGAGTGGGGTAGCAGGGAATCAGCCCCAGCATTTT
CDR3aa: CAWSGVAGNQPQHF

d_gene: .
v_gene: TRBV7-9
abundance: .
j_gene: TRBJ1-2
CDR3nt: TGTGCCAGCAGCTTAGCAGGAGCTGGACTCTATGGCTACACCTTC
CDR3aa: CASSLAGAGLYGYTF

d_gene: TRBD1
v_gene: TRBV4-1
abundance: .
j_gene: TRBJ1-2
CDR3nt: TGCGCCAGCAGCCAATCAGAGACAGGGGGCGACTATGGCTACACCTTC
CDR3aa: CASSQSETGGDYGYTF

d_gene: TRBD1
v_gene: TRBV5-4
abundance: .
j_gene: TRBJ2-7
CDR3nt: TGTGCCAGCAGCTGGGGGGACAGGGACTACGAGCAGTACTTC
CDR3aa: CASSWGDRDYEQYF

d_gene: TRBD1
v_gene: TRBV29-1
abundance: .
j_gene: TRBJ1-2
CDR3nt: TGCAGCGTTGAAAACTGGGACAGGGAGGAATATGGCTACACCTTC
CDR3aa: CSVENWDREEYGYTF

d_gene: .
v_gene: TRBV28
abundance: .
j_gene: TRBJ1-5
CDR3nt: TGTGCCAGCAGTTTGGTGCAGACAAGCAATCAGCCCCAGCATTTT
CDR3aa: CASSLVQTSNQPQHF

d_gene: .
v_gene: TRBV29-1
abundance: .
j_gene: TRBJ1-1
CDR3nt: TGCAGCGTTGCGCTAAAATACCTAGGCGTAAACACTGAAGCTTTCTTT
CDR3aa: CSVALKYLGVNTEAFF

d_gene: .
v_gene: TRBV28
abundance: .
j_gene: TRBJ1-4
CDR3nt: TGTGCCAGCAGTTTGGGAGGGAGGGATGAAAAACTGTTTTTT
CDR3aa: CASSLGGRDEKLFF

d_gene: TRBD1
v_gene: TRBV6-1
abundance: few
j_gene: TRBJ1-1
CDR3nt: TGTGCCAGCAGAGGACAGGGGAGTCAGGGAACTGAAGCTTTCTTT
CDR3aa: CASRGQGSQGTEAFF

d_gene: .
v_gene: TRBV5-5
abundance: once
j_gene: TRBJ2-7
CDR3nt: TGTGCCAGCAGCGTTGGGGGGACAGCTAGCTACGAGCAGTACTTC
CDR3aa: CASSVGGTASYEQYF

d_gene: .
v_gene: TRBV7-8
abundance: .
j_gene: TRBJ2-2
CDR3nt: TGTGCCAGCAGCTTAGAATCAGGGTGGACCGGGGAGCTGTTTTTT
CDR3aa: CASSLESGWTGELFF

d_gene: TRBD2
v_gene: TRBV7-9
abundance: few
j_gene: TRBJ2-3
CDR3nt: TGTGCCAGCAGCTCCATTGGCGGGAGCTTTCCTCGCACAGATACGCAGTATTTT
CDR3aa: CASSSIGGSFPRTDTQYF

d_gene: .
v_gene: TRBV7-9
abundance: .
j_gene: TRBJ2-2
CDR3nt: TGTGCCAGCAGCCCCTCTGGGGAGCTGTTTTTT
CDR3aa: CASSPSGELFF